A single sample is the source of the 28 T cell receptor beta chains below, sequenced in a study. Via MiXCR, TCRdb re-called the RT-PCR reads, giving one row per CDR3 protein. This repertoire shows hundreds of thousands of distinct CDR3 sequences, 13% to 15% found once; its top ten account for 3.6%. Sequenced material: memory CD4+ T cells from blood. The receptors were gathered from a female donor in good health, serving as a healthy control.

V gene TRBV6-1 combines with J gene TRBJ1-5; the match to TRBD1 covers 7 bases. Germline-derived CDR1 and CDR2 are MNHNS and SASEGT. The CDR3 is 13 residues long. The J segment lost 5 bases and the V segment lost 7 bases, leaving 5 bases of the junction unmatched. DNA for the CDR3: TGTGCCAGCATGACAGGGCAATATCAGCCCCAGCATTTT. Protein product: CASMTGQYQPQHF.

This clonotype was seen ten or more times. V gene TRBV7-2 combines with J gene TRBJ2-1; 9 nucleotides line up with TRBD2. The CDR3 runs 15 residues. The V segment lost 3 bases and the J segment 2 bases; nucleotides outside the gene matches: 2. Germline V CDR1 and CDR2: SGHTA, FQGNSA. The CDR3 loop is CASSLRGGTYNEQFF. CDR3 DNA sequence: TGTGCCAGCAGCTTGCGGGGGGGTACCTACAATGAGCAGTTCTTC.

V usage is TRBV6-1 and J usage is TRBJ2-1; weak D call: TRBD1 (6 bases). This CDR3 comprises 12 residues. The V and J ends lost 5 bases and 8 bases respectively, with 10 bases between them. Germline V gene sequence: CDR1 MNHNS, CDR2 SASEGT. The CDR3 DNA reads as TGTGCCAGCAGTTCGAACAGGGATGAGCAGTTCTTC. This gives the protein CASSSNRDEQFF.

This clonotype was counted between two and nine times. The rearrangement uses TRBV5-1 and TRBJ2-3, with 7 bases identical to TRBD2. The CDR3 totals 15 residues. Per the germline V gene, CDR1 is SGHRS and CDR2 is YFSETQ. Trimming removed 6 bases from V and 1 base from J; junction bases left unmatched: 8. In nucleotides, the CDR3 is TGCGCCAGCACGTTCAGCGGGATAGGCACAGATACGCAGTATTTT. Translation gives CASTFSGIGTDTQYF.

V usage is TRBV20-1 and J usage is TRBJ1-2; D might be TRBD1 (5 bases). Germline lookup yields CDR1 DFQATT and CDR2 SNEGSKA (reference sequence). The CDR3 sequence is 14 residues long. V was pared by 0 bases and J by 4 bases, with 12 bases between. The CDR3 nucleotides read TGCAGTGCTAGAGATCCTGAGGGGCTCTATGGCTACACCTTC. Amino acids: CSARDPEGLYGYTF.

Many counts were recorded for this clonotype. This sequence joins TRBV5-1 and TRBJ1-2; D remains ambiguous. The CDR3 is made up of 14 amino acids. Trimming cost V 0 bases and J 3 bases, with 9 bases left between them. Looked up from germline, CDR1 is SGHRS and CDR2 is YFSETQ. CDR3 DNA sequence: TGCGCCAGCAGCTTGGATGTAACGGACTATGGCTACACCTTC. Amino acid sequence: CASSLDVTDYGYTF.

This clonotype has a handful of counts. The rearrangement uses TRBV7-2 and TRBJ2-7; D may be TRBD2 (6 bases). This CDR3 has 12 residues. The germline CDR1 and CDR2 sequences are SGHTA and FQGNSA. Trimming stripped 4 bases from V and 5 bases from J, with 9 bases between. The CDR3 DNA is TGTGCCAGCAGCTGGGGAGGCGACGAGCAGTACTTC. Translation: CASSWGGDEQYF.

This clonotype has at least ten counts. V gene TRBV5-1 combines with J gene TRBJ2-2, with D unresolved. The V end was cut by 4 bases, the J end by 0 bases, with 10 bases between. CDR1 and CDR2 from the germline V gene are SGHRS and YFSETQ. The CDR3 is 15 amino acids. The DNA for the CDR3 is TGCGCCAGCAGCACACAACAGTCGAACACCGGGGAGCTGTTTTTT. Encoded protein: CASSTQQSNTGELFF.

The chain employs TRBV24-1 and TRBJ2-4, with a possible D match to TRBD1 (6 bases). The V and J ends lost 2 bases and 1 base respectively, with 11 bases between them. This CDR3 contains 16 residues. Germline CDR1 and CDR2: KGHDR and SFDVKD. In nucleotides, the CDR3 is TGTGCCACCAGTGATTCAGGGGCCGGGGCCAAAAACATTCAGTACTTC. It codes for CATSDSGAGAKNIQYF.

This clonotype was found a few times. The V and J genes are TRBV6-2 or TRBV6-3 and TRBJ2-1, with 9 bases fitting TRBD2. Germline V gene sequence: CDR1 MNHEY, CDR2 SVGEGT. Trimming took 6 bases from V and 2 from J; bases not matched to a gene: 2. This CDR3 contains 14 residues. In DNA form, the CDR3 reads TGTGCCAGCAGACCTAGCGGGACCTACAATGAGCAGTTCTTC. It encodes CASRPSGTYNEQFF.

In regard to this clonotype: This may be a read error, as it is one base from a much larger clone. The chain recombines TRBV7-2 with TRBJ2-7; D is undetermined. V was clipped by 1 base and J by 0 bases, with 10 bases between them. This CDR3 is 15 amino acids long. Germline values: CDR1 SGHTA, CDR2 FQGNSA. The CDR3 protein is CASSLDKWSSYEQYF. The CDR3, as DNA: TGTGCCAGCAGCTTAGACAAATGGAGCTCCTACGAGCAGTACTTC.

In this sample, this clonotype turned up many times. The CDR3 coding sequence is TGTGCCAGCAGCTTAGACAGCAACACCGGGGAGCTGTTTTTT. Protein sequence: CASSLDSNTGELFF. V gene TRBV7-3 combines with J gene TRBJ2-2; D may be TRBD1 (5 bases). Per the germline V gene, CDR1 is SGHTA and CDR2 is FQGTGA. CDR3 length: 14 amino acids. The V end lost 2 bases, the J end lost 2 bases, and 6 bases lay between the germline ends.

This clonotype was picked up a small number of times. J is TRBJ1-3 and V is TRBV5-5; D remains unclear. Germline lookup yields CDR1 SGHKS and CDR2 YYEKEE (reference sequence). The V and J ends lost 0 bases and 4 bases respectively, with 14 bases between them. The CDR3 extends over 16 amino acids. CDR3 in amino acids: CASSLGSLLGGNTIYF. The CDR3 DNA reads TGTGCCAGCAGCTTGGGATCCTTACTCGGGGGAAACACCATATATTTT.

This clonotype was detected ten times or more. V and J are TRBV4-1 and TRBJ2-1; perhaps TRBD2 as D (11 bases). The CDR3 extends over 22 amino acids. The germline V gene has CDR1 MGHRA and CDR2 YSYEKL. V was shortened by 0 bases and J by 6 bases, with 33 bases between the two germline ends. The chain's CDR3 is CASSQESWGTGVAGGRPNEQFF. CDR3 DNA sequence: TGCGCCAGCAGCCAAGAAAGCTGGGGGACAGGGGTAGCGGGAGGGCGTCCCAATGAGCAGTTCTTC.

This clonotype was counted between two and nine times. The rearrangement links TRBV18 to TRBJ2-3; tentatively, D is TRBD1 (5 bases). The CDR3 spans 15 residues. V was pared by 4 bases and J by 1 base, with 12 bases between. CDR1 and CDR2 from the germline V gene are KGHSH and LQKENI. The CDR3 DNA follows: TGTGCCAGCTCACGTGCAGGGTCTGGCACAGATACGCAGTATTTT. Amino acids: CASSRAGSGTDTQYF.

The gene calls are TRBV5-6 and TRBJ2-5; 8 bases line up with TRBD1. This CDR3 is 12 amino acids long. Germline loops: CDR1 SGHDT, CDR2 YYEEEE. Trimming removed 7 bases from V and 4 bases from J; junction bases left unmatched: 3. DNA of the CDR3: TGTGCCAGCCTAGGACAGGGAGAGACCCAGTACTTC. Amino acids: CASLGQGETQYF.

This chain connects TRBV28 to TRBJ1-2, with D perhaps matching TRBD1 (5 bases). The CDR3 consists of 13 residues. Trimming took 5 bases from V and 3 from J, leaving 10 bases between them. Germline V gene lookup returns CDR1 MDHEN and CDR2 SYDVKM. The CDR3 spells CASSETGHYGYTF. Here the CDR3 DNA reads TGTGCCAGCAGTGAAACAGGACACTATGGCTACACCTTC.

The V call is TRBV4-3, the J call TRBJ2-3; TRBD2 might be the D (6 bases). Germline-derived CDR1 and CDR2 are LGHNA and YSLEER. The CDR3 contains 18 residues. Trimming left V 1 base short and J 8 bases short, with 25 bases between. CDR3 loop: CASSQALPSTGGFGTQYF. For the CDR3, the DNA is TGCGCCAGCAGCCAAGCGCTCCCTTCCACCGGGGGATTTGGTACGCAGTATTTT.

The V gene is TRBV7-3, the J gene TRBJ1-6; D not resolved. Germline-derived CDR1 and CDR2 are SGHTA and FQGTGA. V was cut by 5 bases and J by 14 bases, with 16 bases left in between. The CDR3 extends over 13 amino acids. In nucleotides, the CDR3 is TGTGCCAGCAGCCCCGGACCGTCCTTATCCCTCCACTTT. This translates into CASSPGPSLSLHF.

This clonotype was counted ten times or more. V and J are TRBV4-1 and TRBJ2-1; D remains unclear. Germline CDR1 MGHRA, CDR2 YSYEKL. V gave up 5 bases and J gave up 6 bases, with 11 bases separating them. The CDR3 length is 13 residues. The CDR3 reads CASSLPVVNEQFF. The CDR3 region has the DNA TGCGCCAGCAGCTTGCCGGTCGTCAATGAGCAGTTCTTC.

This clonotype was seen a handful of times. The chain links TRBV15 to TRBJ1-3; TRBD1 is a possible D gene (5 bases). Trimming shortened V by 0 bases and J by 4 bases, and 19 bases separated the two germline ends. The germline gives CDR1 LNHNV, CDR2 YYDKDF (reference sequence). CDR3 length equals 18 residues. The CDR3 loop is CATSREQPGRRSGNTIYF. CDR3 DNA sequence: TGTGCCACCAGCAGAGAGCAACCGGGACGCCGGTCAGGAAACACCATATATTTT.

This clonotype turned up a few times. The chain joins TRBV7-3 to TRBJ2-5; 11 positions match TRBD2. The CDR3 is made up of 15 amino acids. The ends lost 4 bases at V and 3 bases at J; junction bases unmatched: 4. Germline V gives CDR1 SGHTA, CDR2 FQGTGA. The CDR3 loop is CASSYSGRAEETQYF. Here the CDR3 DNA reads TGTGCCAGCAGCTATAGCGGGAGGGCCGAAGAGACCCAGTACTTC.

This clonotype was observed a few times. The chain recombines TRBV10-3 with TRBJ1-5, with 10 nucleotides matching TRBD1. Per the germline V gene, CDR1 is ENHRY and CDR2 is SYGVKD. The CDR3 is 16 amino acids. V lost 6 bases, J lost 3 bases, and 8 bases stayed unmatched. Here the CDR3 DNA reads TGTGCCATCAGAGCCGGGACAGGGGTTGTCAATCAGCCCCAGCATTTT. Its protein product is CAIRAGTGVVNQPQHF.

This clonotype was observed at least ten times. The gene calls are TRBV6-5 and TRBJ2-3; D perhaps matches TRBD2 (5 bases). CDR1 MNHEY and CDR2 SVGAGI come from the germline V gene. The CDR3 is made up of 13 amino acids. V gave up 7 bases and J gave up 1 base, with 9 bases separating them. CDR3 DNA sequence: TGTGCCAGCAACAAGGAGGGCACAGATACGCAGTATTTT. It is translated as CASNKEGTDTQYF.

The chain employs TRBV12-3 or TRBV12-4 and TRBJ1-2; D perhaps matches TRBD1 (6 bases). Between the trimmed V and J ends, which lost 3 bases and 5 bases, there was a span of 28 bases. The CDR3 sequence is 19 residues long. Here the CDR3 reads CASSLSLLRGRLEGYGYTF. In DNA form, the CDR3 reads TGTGCCAGCAGTTTGTCGCTCCTCAGGGGCCGCTTGGAAGGGTATGGCTACACCTTC.

Ten or more counts support this clonotype. Written as DNA, the CDR3 is TGCAGTGCGGGACAGGTGGTGGGCACAGATACGCAGTATTTT. Translation: CSAGQVVGTDTQYF. This chain uses TRBV20-1 with TRBJ2-3, with TRBD1 identical over 8 bases. The CDR3 is made up of 14 amino acids. Germline trimming cut 6 bases from V and 1 base from J; bases unmatched to any gene: 6. In germline, CDR1 is DFQATT, CDR2 SNEGSKA (reference sequence).

V usage is TRBV2 and J usage is TRBJ2-3, with 7 bases lining up with TRBD2. CDR1 and CDR2 (germline): SNHLY, FYNNEI. V dropped 6 bases and J dropped 6; count of bases not matched to a gene: 12. The CDR3 contains 15 residues. This CDR3 is CASRAGIPTRDTQYF. The CDR3, as DNA: TGTGCCAGCAGAGCGGGGATCCCTACGAGGGATACGCAGTATTTT.

This clonotype was counted only a few times. This rearrangement joins TRBV13 to TRBJ2-1, with TRBD1 matching over 7 bases. This CDR3 is 16 amino acids long. The V and J ends lost 6 bases and 4 bases, in that order; junction bases with no gene match: 12. CDR1 and CDR2 (germline): PRHDT, FYEKMQ (reference sequence). Here the CDR3 DNA reads TGTGCCAGCAGTCGCAGAACCGGGACAGCTTACAATGAGCAGTTCTTC. This sequence encodes CASSRRTGTAYNEQFF.